These 6 T cell receptor beta chains share one sample of origin, sequenced in a study of sequential checkpoint blockade in melanoma. As to treatment: randomized to nivolumab then ipilimumab (arm A) or the reverse (arm B). Sequencing was performed with immunoSEQ multiplex PCR; in TCRdb, only in-frame clones are kept and a portion is missing. The sample has 15,000 to 20,000 clones; around 70% are singletons. The sequencing used CD8+ T cells sorted from blood (inferred from file names), collected from a patient given nivolumab and ipilimumab in sequence. Receptors originate from a human donor with melanoma.

This clone was observed a handful of times. The chain carries TRBV7-9 and TRBJ1-4; TRBD1 might be the D (6 bases). Trimming left V 2 bases short and J 3 bases short, with 19 bases between. Germline V gene sequence: CDR1 SEHNR, CDR2 FQNEAQ (reference sequence). The CDR3 totals 18 residues. Here the CDR3 DNA reads TGTGCCAGCAGCTTAAGTGTAGGAGCGGGGGGCCCTAATGAAAAACTGTTTTTT. Translation: CASSLSVGAGGPNEKLFF.

The chain is built from TRBV28 and TRBJ2-1, with a tentative D call TRBD1 (5 bases). Trimming stripped 1 base from V and 8 bases from J, with 12 bases between. The germline CDR1 and CDR2 sequences are MDHEN and SYDVKM. This CDR3 is 14 amino acids long. The CDR3 reads CASSLLRQFDEQFF. The CDR3 DNA reads as TGTGCCAGCAGTTTATTACGACAGTTCGATGAGCAGTTCTTC.

This sequence joins TRBV2 and TRBJ1-5, with D maybe TRBD1 (5 bases). The germline CDR1 and CDR2 sequences are SNHLY and FYNNEI. Between the trimmed V and J ends, which lost 7 bases and 1 base, there was a span of 20 bases. The CDR3 consists of 17 residues. In nucleotides, the CDR3 is TGTGCCAGCACGGAAATTCCGGGGGACGGGAGCAATCAGCCCCAGCATTTT. Protein sequence: CASTEIPGDGSNQPQHF.

The rearrangement links TRBV11-2 to TRBJ2-3; possible D gene TRBD1, 5 bases. The V end was cut by 4 bases, the J end by 6 bases, with 8 bases between. The CDR3 covers 12 residues. CDR1 is SGHAT, CDR2 FQNNGV, per germline. CDR3 sequence: CASSSTGDTQYF. CDR3 DNA sequence: TGTGCCAGCAGCTCAACAGGTGATACGCAGTATTTT.

The J gene is TRBJ2-3, the V gene TRBV6-5; D is perhaps TRBD1 (6 bases). Germline V gene lookup returns CDR1 MNHEY and CDR2 SVGAGI. The CDR3 is 12 residues long. Trimming stripped 5 bases from V and 7 bases from J, with 10 bases between. CDR3 coding DNA: TGTGCCAGCAGTGACACAGGGAATACGCAGTATTTT. It yields the protein CASSDTGNTQYF.

In this sample, this clone turned up a few times. The chain carries TRBV2 and TRBJ1-4, with unresolved D. The CDR3 has 14 amino acids. The germline V and J ends were trimmed by 3 bases and 8 bases, with 13 bases remaining between them. Germline CDR1 is SNHLY and CDR2 is FYNNEI. The chain's CDR3 is CASSEGRVWEKLFF. CDR3 nucleotides: TGTGCCAGCAGTGAGGGTCGGGTTTGGGAAAAACTGTTTTTT.